The present T cell receptor beta chain was sequenced within a study of shared clonotypes between healthy human individuals. About the study: Three plates were used per donor for CD4 naive, three for CD4 memory, two for CD8 naive and one for CD8 memory.

Deep was the level at which the assay was run. Assay used: immunoSEQ multiplex PCR; TCRdb lists only in-frame clones, some missing. The table has around 750,000 clones, approximately 79% seen once; the top ten hold 1.5% to 2%. V shed 0 bases and J shed 0 bases, with 15 bases lying between them. Germline values: CDR1 KGHSH, CDR2 LQKENI. The CDR3 is made up of 18 amino acids. Those who donated, Caucasian adults without exception, all lived in Nashville, Tennessee. Researchers partitioned CD4+ cells into CD45RA+ naive and CD45RA-negative memory subsets. This chain connects TRBV18 to TRBJ2-4, with D possibly TRBD2 on 6 matching bases. The TCR originated in a woman aged 25-40 years in good health. Sequencing input: memory CD4+ T cells sorted from blood. Stated subset: CD45RA-negative fraction. The CDR3 is CASSPPRRGSVAKNIQYF. The CDR3 coding sequence is TGTGCCAGCTCACCACCGAGACGGGGGAGCGTAGCCAAAAACATTCAGTACTTC.